The 26 T cell receptor beta chains below all came from one sample that was sequenced in a study of response to subunit inactivated influenza vaccine. TCRdb ran MiXCR on the RT-PCR reads and lists one entry per CDR3 protein. In the table there are more than 550,000 distinct CDR3 sequences, around 11% of which are singletons. The material was PBMCs from blood, obtained on the day of vaccination. The receptors come from a man over 45 who received an inactivated influenza vaccine.

This clonotype was seen only a few times. This sequence joins TRBV10-3 and TRBJ1-2; D not resolved. V was pared by 6 bases and J by 4 bases, with 15 bases between. This CDR3 is 14 amino acids long. Germline lookup yields CDR1 ENHRY and CDR2 SYGVKD. The CDR3 loop is CAIRDDGLGYGYTF. CDR3 DNA sequence: TGTGCCATCAGGGATGACGGACTGGGCTATGGCTACACCTTC.

The V and J genes are TRBV7-2 and TRBJ2-7, with 7 nucleotides matching TRBD1. Trimming took 5 bases from V and 6 from J; bases not matched to a gene: 7. Germline V gives CDR1 SGHTA, CDR2 FQGNSA. CDR3 size: 13 residues. In DNA form, the CDR3 reads TGTGCCAGCAGCCGGGACAGCAAAGCCGAGCAGTACTTC. Translating it yields CASSRDSKAEQYF.

This clonotype was seen ten or more times. This sequence joins TRBV20-1 and TRBJ1-4, with 9 bases fitting TRBD1. CDR1 and CDR2 from the germline V gene are DFQATT and SNEGSKA (reference sequence). With V trimmed by 2 bases and J by 8 bases, 6 bases remained unmatched. The CDR3 is 14 amino acids. The CDR3 reads CSARNRGRGEKLFF. CDR3 coding DNA: TGCAGTGCTAGAAACAGGGGGCGCGGGGAAAAACTGTTTTTT.

The chain employs TRBV5-1 and TRBJ2-5; a possible D gene is TRBD2 (5 bases). The CDR3 totals 15 residues. Trimming removed 3 bases from V and 2 bases from J, with 14 bases in between. Germline V CDR1 and CDR2: SGHRS, YFSETQ. Here the CDR3 reads CASSSEDSLQETQYF. CDR3 in DNA: TGCGCCAGCAGCTCGGAGGACTCTCTACAAGAGACCCAGTACTTC.

The sample holds a few counts of this clonotype. The gene calls are TRBV2 and TRBJ1-1; D might be TRBD1 (6 bases). V lost 2 bases and J 1 base, leaving 14 bases between the germline ends. The CDR3 runs 16 residues. Germline CDR1 is SNHLY and CDR2 is FYNNEI. DNA of the CDR3: TGTGCCAGCAGTGAAAGGGCTGGGGGCCGGAACACTGAAGCTTTCTTT. It yields the protein CASSERAGGRNTEAFF.

The chain carries TRBV20-1 and TRBJ1-1; no reliable D call. The V end was cut by 0 bases, the J end by 0 bases, with 17 bases between. The length of the CDR3 is 17 residues. CDR1 is DFQATT and CDR2 is SNEGSKA in the germline V gene (reference sequence). CDR3 sequence (DNA): TGCAGTGCTAGAGAGTTGGGCCACGAAGGGTTGAACACTGAAGCTTTCTTT. Its translation: CSARELGHEGLNTEAFF.

Remarks on this clonotype: A much larger clone differs by one base, so this may be a read error. The chain joins TRBV7-9 to TRBJ2-1; no clear D. The V end was cut by 6 bases, the J end by 4 bases, with 13 bases between. This CDR3 has 14 amino acids. Germline assignment: CDR1 SEHNR and CDR2 FQNEAQ (reference sequence). DNA of the CDR3: TGTGCCAGCAGACTCTACGGGCGTTACAATGAGCAGTTCTTC. Its protein is CASRLYGRYNEQFF.

The chain has TRBV2 and TRBJ1-4; tentative D call: TRBD1 (5 bases). CDR3 length: 17 residues. Between the trimmed V and J ends, which lost 1 base and 8 bases, there was a span of 20 bases. The germline V gene has CDR1 SNHLY and CDR2 FYNNEI. The CDR3: CASSEGPLAGSSEKLFF. DNA of the CDR3: TGTGCCAGCAGTGAAGGACCCTTGGCAGGGTCATCCGAAAAACTGTTTTTT.

This chain joins TRBV6-6 and TRBJ1-4; no firm D call. The V gene's germline CDR1 is MNHNY and CDR2 SVGAGI (reference sequence). V was shortened by 3 bases and J by 4 bases, with 6 bases between the two germline ends. The CDR3 spans 13 residues. CDR3 region: CASSYGYNEKLFF. DNA of the CDR3: TGTGCCAGCAGTTATGGCTATAATGAAAAACTGTTTTTT.

This clonotype was picked up many times. CDR3 loop: CASSQEGLVSYEQYF. The CDR3 DNA is TGTGCCAGCAGCCAAGAGGGACTAGTAAGTTACGAGCAGTACTTC. This chain connects TRBV4-2 to TRBJ2-7, with 8 nucleotides matching TRBD2. In germline, CDR1 is LGHNA, CDR2 YNFKEQ. The CDR3 covers 15 residues. V shed 0 bases, J shed 4 bases, and the junction held 5 bases outside the gene matches.

The chain links TRBV5-1 to TRBJ1-1, with 9 bases lining up with TRBD1. The length of the CDR3 is 17 residues. The germline gives CDR1 SGHRS, CDR2 YFSETQ. V was clipped by 0 bases and J by 0 bases; unmatched bases: 6. CDR3 sequence reads: CASSLGRTGAMNTEAFF. CDR3 DNA sequence: TGCGCCAGCAGCTTGGGCAGGACAGGGGCTATGAACACTGAAGCTTTCTTT.

This clonotype showed up just a few times. The chain links TRBV6-2 or TRBV6-3 to TRBJ2-7, with TRBD2 matching 8 bases. The CDR3 runs 14 residues. V shed 2 bases, J shed 5 bases, and the junction held 5 bases outside the gene matches. Germline V lookup: CDR1 MNHEY, CDR2 SVGEGT. The CDR3 nucleotides read TGTGCCAGCAGTTACCGAGCGGGGGCCCACGAGCAGTACTTC. This gives the protein CASSYRAGAHEQYF.

This clonotype was seen a handful of times. V and J are TRBV5-1 and TRBJ2-7; no firm D call. Germline V gene lookup returns CDR1 SGHRS and CDR2 YFSETQ. CDR3 length: 13 residues. Deletions cut 3 bases from V and 5 bases from J, with 12 bases between. CDR3 amino acids: CASSSHPMDEQYF. Written as DNA, the CDR3 is TGCGCCAGCAGCTCACATCCGATGGACGAGCAGTACTTC. Based on the CDR3 plus reference TRBV5-1 and TRBJ2-7, the full variable domain is KAGVTQTPRYLIKTRGQQVTLSCSPISGHRSVSWYQQTPGQGLQFLFEYFSETQRNKGNFPGRFSGRQFSNSRSEMNVSTLELGDSALYLCASSSHPMDEQYFGPGTRLTVT.

This chain connects TRBV5-1 to TRBJ2-3; D ambiguous. Germline V CDR1 and CDR2: SGHRS, YFSETQ. This CDR3 region has 13 residues. V was shortened by 2 bases and J by 5 bases, with 9 bases between the two germline ends. DNA of the CDR3: TGCGCCAGCAGCTTCGTATTAGGAGATACGCAGTATTTT. It specifies CASSFVLGDTQYF.

CDR3 sequence (DNA): TGCAGTGCCCCAGCTCAAGACAGAACCAACTATGGCTACACCTTC. Translated: CSAPAQDRTNYGYTF. The V gene is TRBV20-1, the J gene TRBJ1-2, with D possibly TRBD1 on 5 matching bases. The length of the CDR3 is 15 residues. CDR1 and CDR2 from the germline V gene are DFQATT and SNEGSKA (reference sequence). V lost 6 bases and J lost 2, with 19 bases in between.

This clonotype was seen a handful of times. The V and J genes are TRBV3-1 and TRBJ2-3; 11 bases line up with TRBD2. The CDR3 has 16 residues. J lost 3 bases, V lost 1 base, and 3 bases had no gene match. From germline, CDR1 is LGHDT and CDR2 YNNKEL (reference sequence). This CDR3 reads CASSQVAGGRTDTQYF. In DNA, the CDR3 is TGTGCCAGCAGCCAAGTAGCGGGGGGGCGGACAGATACGCAGTATTTT.

This clonotype was found a few times. The chain has TRBV4-3 and TRBJ2-3, with D perhaps TRBD1 or TRBD2 (6 bases each). Between the trimmed V and J ends, which lost 0 bases and 2 bases, there was a span of 12 bases. CDR3 length: 16 residues. Germline assignment: CDR1 LGHNA and CDR2 YSLEER. CDR3: CASSQDRGVHTDTQYF. The CDR3 bases are TGCGCCAGCAGCCAAGATAGGGGGGTTCACACAGATACGCAGTATTTT.

This chain connects TRBV12-3 or TRBV12-4 to TRBJ1-2; 8 bases are shared with TRBD1. The CDR3 length is 16 residues. V lost 2 bases, J lost 4 bases, and 9 bases stayed unmatched. The CDR3 nucleotides are TGTGCCAGCAGTTTAACCTCCGGGACAGGAGTCTATGGCTACACCTTC. It translates to CASSLTSGTGVYGYTF.

This clonotype was seen only a few times. V is TRBV20-1 and J is TRBJ2-5; a possible D gene is TRBD2 (5 bases). V lost 0 bases and J lost 1, with 9 bases in between. CDR3 length: 14 residues. CDR1 is DFQATT, CDR2 SNEGSKA, per germline (reference sequence). The CDR3: CSAREALAQETQYF. The CDR3, as DNA: TGCAGTGCTAGAGAGGCGCTAGCCCAAGAGACCCAGTACTTC.

This chain joins TRBV6-2 or TRBV6-3 and TRBJ2-1; D possibly matches TRBD1 or TRBD2 (5 bases each). Germline V CDR1 and CDR2: MNHEY, SVGEGT. The V gene lost 10 bases and the J gene lost 3 bases, with 13 bases spanning the gap. This CDR3 has 13 residues. CDR3 region: CATFRGGYNEQFF. In DNA, the CDR3 is TGTGCCACCTTTCGTGGGGGCTACAATGAGCAGTTCTTC.

This chain connects TRBV3-1 to TRBJ2-5; 9 positions agree with TRBD2. Trimming cost V 3 bases and J 5 bases; bases outside gene matches: 7. The CDR3 runs 15 residues. Germline-derived CDR1 and CDR2 are LGHDT and YNNKEL (reference sequence). CDR3 coding DNA: TGTGCCAGCAGCCAGCCCGGGACTAGCCAGGAGACCCAGTACTTC. It yields the protein CASSQPGTSQETQYF.

This clonotype has a handful of counts. The chain recombines TRBV7-9 with TRBJ2-7; tentative D call: TRBD2 (6 bases). The CDR3 extends over 13 amino acids. The germline CDR1 and CDR2 sequences are SEHNR and FQNEAQ (reference sequence). The V and J ends lost 8 bases and 0 bases respectively, with 11 bases between them. CDR3 nucleotide sequence: TGTGCCAGCGCCCGGGGGAGCTCCTACGAGCAGTACTTC. It codes for CASARGSSYEQYF.

The chain joins TRBV20-1 to TRBJ2-1, with D hard to call. CDR1 is DFQATT and CDR2 is SNEGSKA in the germline V gene (reference sequence). Trimming removed 2 bases from V and 0 bases from J, with 11 bases in between. The CDR3 spans 15 residues. The CDR3 DNA is TGCAGTGCTAGACTGGCCGGAGACTCCTACAATGAGCAGTTCTTC. Its protein product is CSARLAGDSYNEQFF.

The sample holds a few counts of this clonotype. V gene TRBV28 combines with J gene TRBJ2-7; 9 bases map to TRBD1. Germline V gene data show CDR1 as MDHEN and CDR2 as SYDVKM. The ends lost 6 bases at V and 2 bases at J; junction bases unmatched: 11. The CDR3 sequence is 16 residues long. DNA of the CDR3: TGTGCCAGCAGCTGGGGATCGGGACAGGGTACCTACGAGCAGTACTTC. This encodes CASSWGSGQGTYEQYF.

This clonotype has at least ten counts. This chain links TRBV7-9 with TRBJ2-7; D gene unclear. Germline CDR1 reads SEHNR; CDR2 reads FQNEAQ (reference sequence). Trimming took off 1 base at V and 2 bases at J, with 9 bases between the two ends. CDR3 length equals 14 residues. This CDR3 is CASSLGAQTYEQYF. CDR3 DNA sequence: TGTGCCAGCAGCTTAGGTGCGCAGACCTACGAGCAGTACTTC.

V usage is TRBV2 and J usage is TRBJ2-6; D unresolved. Germline V gene sequence: CDR1 SNHLY, CDR2 FYNNEI. The CDR3 spans 15 residues. The ends were cut back, 2 bases at V and 4 bases at J, with 9 bases in the middle. CDR3 bases: TGTGCCAGCAGTGAACACCTCCCAGGGGCCAACGTCCTGACTTTC. It codes for CASSEHLPGANVLTF.